This T cell receptor (beta chain) was sequenced for a study of blood T cell repertoires in COVID-19. The CDR3 has 14 residues. The junction had 5 bases not matched to a gene; V was cut back by 8 bases and J by 1 base. Germline lookup yields CDR1 GTSNPN and CDR2 SVGIG (reference sequence). The data were produced by immunoSEQ multiplex PCR, yet TCRdb's version contains in-frame clones alone and is incomplete. The sample holds 180,000 or so clones; over 80% are singletons and the top ten take 10% to 15%. Sequenced input: PBMCs or T cells enriched from blood (not recorded which). This clonotype originated in a woman in her sixties who had recovered from COVID-19. The chain combines TRBV30 with TRBJ2-3, with 11 bases aligning to TRBD2. This chain's CDR3 is CASSLAGGTDTQYF. The CDR3 DNA reads as TGTGCCAGCTCACTAGCGGGAGGCACAGATACGCAGTATTTT.